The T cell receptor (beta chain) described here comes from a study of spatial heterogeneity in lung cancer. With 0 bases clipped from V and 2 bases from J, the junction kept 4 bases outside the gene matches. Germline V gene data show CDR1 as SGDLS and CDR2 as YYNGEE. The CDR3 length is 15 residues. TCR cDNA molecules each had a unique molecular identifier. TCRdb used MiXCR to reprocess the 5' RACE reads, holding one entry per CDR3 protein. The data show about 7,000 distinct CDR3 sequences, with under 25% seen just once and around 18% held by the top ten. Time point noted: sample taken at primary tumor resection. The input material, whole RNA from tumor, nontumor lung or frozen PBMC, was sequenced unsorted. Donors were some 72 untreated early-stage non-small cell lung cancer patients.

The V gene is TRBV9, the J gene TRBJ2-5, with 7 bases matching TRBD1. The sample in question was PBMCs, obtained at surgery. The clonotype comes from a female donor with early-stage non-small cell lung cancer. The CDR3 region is CASSVEGTAQETQYF. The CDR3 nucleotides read TGTGCCAGCAGCGTAGAAGGGACAGCACAAGAGACCCAGTACTTC. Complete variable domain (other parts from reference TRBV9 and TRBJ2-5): DSGVTQTPKHLITATGQRVTLRCSPRSGDLSVYWYQQSLDQGLQFLIQYYNGEERAKGNILERFSAQQFPDLHSELNLSSLELGDSALYFCASSVEGTAQETQYFGPGTRLLVL.